Listed below are T cell receptor beta chains from one sample, sequenced in a study of CD4 T cells in relation to SARS-CoV-2 and coronaviruses. Sequencing used immunoSEQ multiplex PCR; TCRdb keeps in-frame clones, though not all of them. Of some 65,000 clones detected, 85% to 90% appear once; the ten largest clones hold about 1.6%. The sample comprised memory CD4+ T cells from PBMCs. Source of these receptors: a human donor in good health. The CDR3 runs from the conserved cysteine through the conserved F or W.

v_call cdr3_aa
TRBV6-1 CASSEAQGASGTNEQFF
TRBV2 CASRPQGGYTF
TRBV29-1 CSVARTVDSDTEAFF
TRBV7-2 CASSPRSGIGGYTF
TRBV5-1 CASSLEAGGLNEKLFF
TRBV18 CASSPQNRGREPQHF
TRBV7-3 CASSLSSGTYNEQFF
TRBV28 CASHSFVAGGADTQYF
TRBV21-1 CASSKARVNTEAFF
TRBV6-2/TRBV6-3 CASSYFRGYQQFF
TRBV15 CATGAGRHYNEQFF
TRBV2 CASSDSGDTQYF
TRBV4-2 CASSPGGVAEKLFF
TRBV6-5 CASSPRQGAQYF
TRBV6-5 CASSQRGVNTGELFF
TRBV18 CASSPSGTGVLYEQYF
TRBV30 CAWNSLAVNNEQFF
TRBV29-1 CSARDRGDSPLHF
TRBV24-1 CATSKGNNQPQHF
TRBV28 CAIQGDPGNTIYF
TRBV20-1 CSASGAGDWYEQYF
TRBV18 CASSPRQGSQPQHF
TRBV18 CASSPSRGSQSTNEKLFF
TRBV30 CAWSSASTDTQYF
TRBV5-1 CASSPPGSGNTIYF
TRBV5-4 CASSLGQGWYNEQFF